The 25 T cell receptor beta chains below come from one sample, sequenced in a study of T cell repertoires in cytomegalovirus infection. TCRdb itself ran the reads through MiXCR, one entry per CDR3 protein. The table includes approximately 500,000 distinct CDR3 sequences, more than 30% detected once. Their specific antigens are unknown. This specimen consisted of cultured PBMCs, obtained from culture after CMV antigen stimulation. The source is a human donor in good health (CMV status not recorded). Some clones in this sample may be carry-over from other donors' samples.

This clonotype turned up a few times. The chain links TRBV15 to TRBJ1-4, with D possibly being TRBD1 (6 bases). Germline lookup yields CDR1 LNHNV and CDR2 YYDKDF (reference sequence). Deletions cut 1 base from V and 10 bases from J, with 16 bases between. The CDR3 consists of 15 residues. As DNA, the CDR3 is TGTGCCACCAGCAGAGGAAGACAGGACGAGGGAAAACTGTTTTTT. Protein product: CATSRGRQDEGKLFF.

This clonotype occurred once. No DNA is shown, since the ends of the CDR3 on it are uncertain; the CDR3 is the one TCRdb lists. The chain couples TRBV29-1 to TRBJ2-5; the table names TRBD2, a call not compared with the DNA. Germline CDR1 and CDR2: SQVTM and ANQGSEA. Inclusive of both ends, the CDR3 amounts to 13 amino acids. CDR3: CSVAIGTKETKYF.

This clonotype was picked up a small number of times. J is TRBJ2-7 and V is TRBV6-2 or TRBV6-3; D is unclear. The CDR3 is 15 residues long. Germline CDR1 is MNHEY and CDR2 is SVGEGT. The V gene lost 2 bases and the J gene lost 3 bases, with 14 bases spanning the gap. CDR3 coding DNA: TGTGCCAGCAGTTACGGGTCAGCGCTCAACTACGAGCAGTACTTC. Amino acid sequence: CASSYGSALNYEQYF.

V usage is TRBV7-9 and J usage is TRBJ2-2; 9 positions agree with TRBD2. The CDR3 is 14 residues long. Germline V gene sequence: CDR1 SEHNR, CDR2 FQNEAQ (reference sequence). Unmatched junction bases numbered 4, after V lost 4 bases and J lost 7 bases. The CDR3 loop is CASSYGLAIGELFF. The CDR3 DNA follows: TGTGCCAGCAGCTACGGACTAGCGATCGGGGAGCTGTTTTTT.

This clonotype was detected a few times. This rearrangement joins TRBV6-2 or TRBV6-3 to TRBJ2-7; D might be TRBD1 (6 bases). The V end lost 7 bases, the J end lost 1 base, and 14 bases lay between the germline ends. Germline V gene lookup returns CDR1 MNHEY and CDR2 SVGEGT. There are 14 residues in the CDR3. The CDR3 here is CASNPQGMSYEQYF. As DNA, the CDR3 is TGTGCCAGCAACCCACAGGGTATGTCCTACGAGCAGTACTTC.

The CDR3: CASSYVGNEQFF. CDR3 DNA: TGTGCCAGCAGTTACGTAGGTAATGAGCAGTTCTTC. V usage is TRBV6-8 and J usage is TRBJ2-1, with D uncertain. Germline loops: CDR1 MNHGY, CDR2 SAAAGT. Trimming removed 2 bases from V and 7 bases from J, with 6 bases in between. The CDR3 has 12 residues.

This chain links TRBV19 with TRBJ1-5; 8 bases line up with TRBD1. The germline CDR1 and CDR2 sequences are LNHDA and SQIVND (reference sequence). The CDR3 sequence is 15 residues long. Trimming removed 3 bases from V and 5 bases from J; junction bases left unmatched: 6. CDR3 sequence: CASSIAAGGHQPQHF. Written as DNA, the CDR3 is TGTGCCAGTAGTATTGCCGCAGGGGGCCATCAGCCCCAGCATTTT.

At least ten counts were recorded for this clonotype. The V and J genes are TRBV12-3 or TRBV12-4 and TRBJ2-5; D is possibly TRBD1 or TRBD2 (5 bases each). V was pared by 5 bases and J by 6 bases, with 13 bases between. There are 13 residues in the CDR3. In nucleotides, the CDR3 is TGTGCCAGCAGTCCCGGACGGGGACAGACCCAGTACTTC. Its protein is CASSPGRGQTQYF.

At least ten counts were recorded for this clonotype. The CDR3 here is CASSSTGTGYYGYTF. The CDR3 DNA sequence: TGTGCCAGCAGCTCCACCGGGACAGGGTACTATGGCTACACCTTC. The V gene is TRBV7-2, the J gene TRBJ1-2; 9 bases fit TRBD1. With 4 bases clipped from V and 3 bases from J, the junction kept 6 bases outside the gene matches. CDR3 length: 15 amino acids. Germline CDR1 and CDR2: SGHTA and FQGNSA.

The V gene is TRBV29-1, the J gene TRBJ1-1; 8 positions agree with TRBD1. V shed 6 bases, J shed 7 bases, and the junction held 10 bases outside the gene matches. Per germline, CDR1 SQVTM and CDR2 ANQGSEA. The CDR3 totals 13 residues. The CDR3 spells CSVRGTGAIEAFF. The CDR3 nucleotides read TGCAGCGTCCGGGGGACAGGAGCAATTGAAGCTTTCTTT.

The table lists this clonotype with a few counts. CDR3 region: CSVEGGLGWGTQYF. The DNA for the CDR3 is TGCAGCGTTGAAGGCGGACTAGGATGGGGTACGCAGTATTTT. The rearrangement joins TRBV29-1 to TRBJ2-3; 7 nucleotides line up with TRBD2. V lost 1 base to trimming and J lost 8 bases; unmatched junction nucleotides: 9. Germline CDR1 reads SQVTM; CDR2 reads ANQGSEA. CDR3 size: 14 residues.

This clonotype was observed a single time. V usage is TRBV7-9 and J usage is TRBJ2-1, with TRBD2 identical over 9 bases. This CDR3 spans 12 amino acids. CDR1 and CDR2 (germline): SEHNR, FQNEAQ (reference sequence). With 5 bases clipped from V and 9 bases from J, the junction kept 2 bases outside the gene matches. In nucleotides, the CDR3 is TGTGCCAGCAGCCAGACTAGCGGTGAGCAGTTCTTC. Translated: CASSQTSGEQFF. Together with reference TRBV7-9 and TRBJ2-1, the CDR3 gives the full variable domain: DTGVSQNPRHKITKRGQNVTFRCDPISEHNRLYWYRQTLGQGPEFLTYFQNEAQLEKSRLLSDRFSAERPKGSFSTLEIQRTEQGDSAMYLCASSQTSGEQFFGPGTRLTVL.

This clonotype was seen a few times. The chain has TRBV19 and TRBJ2-3; tentatively, D is TRBD1 (6 bases). Trimming pared 10 bases from V and 1 base from J, leaving 9 bases between. The CDR3 loop spans 12 amino acids. Germline CDR1 reads LNHDA; CDR2 reads SQIVND (reference sequence). CDR3 amino acids: CATRQGTDTQYF. CDR3 bases: TGTGCCACTAGACAGGGCACAGATACGCAGTATTTT. Full variable domain (remainder filled in from reference TRBV19 and TRBJ2-3): DGGITQSPKYLFRKEGQNVTLSCEQNLNHDAMYWYRQDPGQGLRLIYYSQIVNDFQKGDIAEGYSVSREKKESFPLTVTSAQKNPTAFYLCATRQGTDTQYFGPGTRLTVL.

The chain has TRBV6-2 or TRBV6-3 and TRBJ2-5, with D unclear. Trimming took off 2 bases at V and 1 base at J, with 8 bases between the two ends. The CDR3 length is 14 residues. From germline, CDR1 is MNHEY and CDR2 SVGEGT. The CDR3 protein is CASSYEKRQETQYF. The CDR3 DNA reads TGTGCCAGCAGTTACGAGAAACGCCAAGAGACCCAGTACTTC.

This clonotype was observed a single time. The CDR3 is CASSLAGGLDQPQHF. The CDR3 DNA reads TGTGCCAGCAGCTTGGCCGGGGGGTTGGATCAGCCCCAGCATTTT. This chain connects TRBV5-6 to TRBJ1-5; a weak D match, TRBD1 (5 bases). Trimming took 0 bases from V and 5 from J, leaving 12 bases between them. This CDR3 region has 15 residues. Germline V gives CDR1 SGHDT, CDR2 YYEEEE.

The chain employs TRBV12-3 or TRBV12-4 and TRBJ2-1, with D uncertain. V was pared by 1 base and J by 0 bases, with 7 bases between. This CDR3 is 15 amino acids long. CDR3 bases: TGTGCCAGCAGTTTAGTGGCGGTCTCCTACAATGAGCAGTTCTTC. As protein: CASSLVAVSYNEQFF.

This clonotype was detected a few times. The chain has TRBV7-2 and TRBJ1-2; 9 bases line up with TRBD1. The CDR3 runs to 12 residues. Germline CDR1 is SGHTA and CDR2 is FQGNSA. Trimming at V came to 5 bases and at J to 7 bases, leaving 2 bases not matched to a gene. The CDR3 nucleotides are TGTGCCAGCAGCAAACAGGGGGCTGGCTACACCTTC. It encodes CASSKQGAGYTF.

V usage is TRBV2 and J usage is TRBJ2-7; tentatively, D is TRBD1 (5 bases). The germline V gene has CDR1 SNHLY and CDR2 FYNNEI. CDR3 length: 15 amino acids. Trimming removed 6 bases from V and 5 bases from J, with 20 bases in between. The CDR3 reads CASRVTAGYPNEQYF. DNA for the CDR3: TGTGCCAGCAGAGTCACGGCAGGGTACCCTAACGAGCAGTACTTC.

The chain employs TRBV29-1 and TRBJ2-5; tentative D call: TRBD1 (6 bases). The CDR3 spans 12 residues. V lost 4 bases to trimming and J lost 0 bases, with 6 bases between them. Germline V CDR1 and CDR2: SQVTM, ANQGSEA. The CDR3 nucleotides are TGCAGCGTTGGGGACAACCAAGAGACCCAGTACTTC. Amino acid sequence: CSVGDNQETQYF.

In this sample, this clonotype turned up many times. V usage is TRBV7-8 and J usage is TRBJ2-2, with D perhaps matching TRBD2 (5 bases). V was pared by 5 bases and J by 7 bases, with 17 bases between. There are 15 residues in the CDR3. The V gene's germline CDR1 is SGHVS and CDR2 FQNEAQ. The CDR3 loop reads CASSVDPARGGELFF. The CDR3 DNA reads as TGTGCCAGCAGCGTAGATCCCGCTCGGGGCGGGGAGCTGTTTTTT.

This chain uses TRBV6-1 with TRBJ2-3, with D tentatively TRBD1 or TRBD2 (5 bases each). The CDR3 runs to 13 residues. Germline V gives CDR1 MNHNS, CDR2 SASEGT. The V and J ends lost 8 bases and 1 base respectively, with 10 bases between them. The CDR3, as DNA: TGTGCCAGCCGGAGAGGGGGCACAGATACGCAGTATTTT. Amino acids: CASRRGGTDTQYF.

The chain links TRBV7-2 to TRBJ2-5; the D gene is possibly TRBD2 (5 bases). Germline loops: CDR1 SGHTA, CDR2 FQGNSA. V gave up 3 bases and J gave up 5 bases, with 16 bases separating them. The CDR3 is 15 amino acids. CDR3 region: CASSFTSGNGETQYF. In DNA, the CDR3 is TGTGCCAGCAGCTTTACCAGCGGTAACGGGGAGACCCAGTACTTC.

The rearrangement links TRBV7-6 to TRBJ2-1; 10 nucleotides agree with TRBD2. The V gene's germline CDR1 is SGHVS and CDR2 FNYEAQ. The CDR3 runs 15 residues. The junction had 6 bases not matched to a gene; V was cut back by 2 bases and J by 8 bases. The CDR3 protein is CASSLRLAGVYEQFF. In DNA form, the CDR3 reads TGTGCCAGCAGCTTAAGGCTAGCGGGAGTGTATGAGCAGTTCTTC. Looking up the rest from reference TRBV7-6 and TRBJ2-1 gives the full variable domain: GAGVSQSPRYKVTKRGQDVALRCDPISGHVSLYWYRQALGQGPEFLTYFNYEAQQDKSGLPNDRFSAERPEGSISTLTIQRTEQRDSAMYRCASSLRLAGVYEQFFGPGTRLTVL.

This chain connects TRBV7-9 to TRBJ1-2; 12 bases fit TRBD1. The germline CDR1 and CDR2 sequences are SEHNR and FQNEAQ (reference sequence). V trimming: 4 bases; J trimming: 4 bases; junction bases outside the gene matches: 19. This CDR3 contains 20 residues. CDR3 loop: CASSYLPARDRGLLSYGYTF. The CDR3 nucleotides are TGTGCCAGCAGCTATCTTCCGGCCCGGGACAGGGGGCTTTTAAGCTATGGCTACACCTTC.

CDR3 in DNA: TGTGCCAGCAGCCCCAGCCGTGGGAATGCGGGCGAGCAGTACGTC. Protein product: CASSPSRGNAGEQYV. This chain joins TRBV7-2 and TRBJ2-7; D possibly corresponds to TRBD2 (5 bases). Trimming left V 5 bases short and J 6 bases short, with 20 bases between. This CDR3 region has 15 residues. CDR1 and CDR2 from the germline V gene are SGHTA and FQGNSA.